This T cell receptor beta chain derives from a study of T cell changes during pregnancy in multiple sclerosis. Sequencing used immunoSEQ multiplex PCR; TCRdb keeps in-frame clones, though not all of them. The sample lists under 50,000 clones, 80% to 95% occurring once. The CDR3 spans 14 residues. After removal of 6 bases from V and 4 bases from J, the junction contained 7 bases not matched to a gene. CDR1 and CDR2 (germline): MNHEY, SMNVEV (reference sequence). This specimen consisted of CD4+ T cells from peripheral blood mononuclear cells, obtained in the first trimester of pregnancy. This TCR was sampled from a female donor with multiple sclerosis, enrolled in a pregnancy study. The V gene is TRBV27, the J gene TRBJ2-3; 7 bases are a match to TRBD1. The DNA for the CDR3 is TGTGCCAGCAGCTCAAGGGGGCGCCCAGATACGCAGTATTTT. The encoded protein is CASSSRGRPDTQYF.